Listed below are T cell receptor beta chains from one sample, sequenced in a study of PD-1 blockade in mismatch repair-deficient tumors. Generated by immunoSEQ multiplex PCR, the TCRdb table keeps only in-frame clones and is missing some. Of roughly 45,000 clones in the sample, 65% to 80% are singletons; the top ten hold about 3.5%. The material was PBMCs, obtained before pembrolizumab treatment. All receptors derive from an adult with mismatch repair-deficient cancer. The CDR3 runs from the conserved cysteine through the conserved F or W. The D gene is left open where the match is weak. Size tells how often a clone was seen (once, few, many) or the class of an expanded clone, and some rows leave it out.

j_gene: TRBJ2-7; abundance: .; v_gene: TRBV14; d_gene: TRBD1; CDR3nt: TGTGCCAGCGCCCTGGGACAGGGGCGCGAGCAGTACTTC; CDR3aa: CASALGQGREQYF
j_gene: TRBJ2-5; abundance: .; v_gene: TRBV6-6; d_gene: .; CDR3nt: TGTGCCAGCAGTTACCTTAGCGGGACCCAGTACTTC; CDR3aa: CASSYLSGTQYF
j_gene: TRBJ2-2; abundance: medium-sized; v_gene: TRBV6-1; d_gene: TRBD2; CDR3nt: TGTGCCAGCGAGCGGGAGGGCCGGACCGGGGAGCTGTTTTTT; CDR3aa: CASEREGRTGELFF
j_gene: TRBJ1-2; abundance: .; v_gene: TRBV18; d_gene: .; CDR3nt: TGTGCCAGCTCACCCCCTCGACAGGTTTACAACTATGGCTACACCTTC; CDR3aa: CASSPPRQVYNYGYTF
j_gene: TRBJ2-1; abundance: .; v_gene: TRBV27; d_gene: TRBD2; CDR3nt: TGTGCCAGCAGTTTAAGTAGCGGGAGTTTGATTGAGCAGTTCTTC; CDR3aa: CASSLSSGSLIEQFF
j_gene: TRBJ2-7; abundance: medium-sized; v_gene: TRBV19; d_gene: TRBD1; CDR3nt: TGTGCCAGTAGTCGAACGGGACAGGGGGCGTACGAGCAGTACTTC; CDR3aa: CASSRTGQGAYEQYF
j_gene: TRBJ2-7; abundance: medium-sized; v_gene: TRBV4-3; d_gene: TRBD1; CDR3nt: TGCGCCAGCAGCTATTCCGGGACAGGGGAATACGAGCAGTACTTC; CDR3aa: CASSYSGTGEYEQYF
j_gene: TRBJ2-5; abundance: few; v_gene: TRBV19; d_gene: .; CDR3nt: TGTGCCGCCCAAGGCCGGGACGGTCCTGGGGAGACCCAGTACTTC; CDR3aa: CAAQGRDGPGETQYF
j_gene: TRBJ2-7; abundance: few; v_gene: TRBV27; d_gene: .; CDR3nt: TGTGCCAGCAGTTACCGGGTGAACTACGAGCAGTACTTC; CDR3aa: CASSYRVNYEQYF
j_gene: TRBJ2-7; abundance: .; v_gene: TRBV11-3; d_gene: TRBD2; CDR3nt: TGTGCCGGCTCCCCCGGCGGGAGTCGCCACGAGCAGTACTTC; CDR3aa: CAGSPGGSRHEQYF
j_gene: TRBJ1-5; abundance: .; v_gene: TRBV11-2; d_gene: .; CDR3nt: TGTGCCAGCAGCTTAGGGTCAGGTCCACAGCCCCAGCATTTT; CDR3aa: CASSLGSGPQPQHF
j_gene: TRBJ2-3; abundance: .; v_gene: TRBV2; d_gene: .; CDR3nt: TGTGCCAGCAGTGAAAATGGGAGAAGGGGCACAGATACGCAGTATTTT; CDR3aa: CASSENGRRGTDTQYF
j_gene: TRBJ2-7; abundance: .; v_gene: TRBV28; d_gene: .; CDR3nt: TGTGCCAGCAGTTTATCTATATCACAGGACCAACACGGCTACGAGCAGTACTTC; CDR3aa: CASSLSISQDQHGYEQYF
j_gene: TRBJ2-7; abundance: .; v_gene: TRBV2; d_gene: .; CDR3nt: TGTGCCAGCAGTGAAATTCCGGGTGCGATTAGTGTGGGAAATACCTACGAGCAGTACTTC; CDR3aa: CASSEIPGAISVGNTYEQYF
j_gene: TRBJ2-5; abundance: .; v_gene: TRBV6-5; d_gene: TRBD1; CDR3nt: TGTGCCAGCAGTTACCGACTCGACAGGGAGTGGGAGACCCAGTACTTC; CDR3aa: CASSYRLDREWETQYF
j_gene: TRBJ1-4; abundance: few; v_gene: TRBV7-2; d_gene: .; CDR3nt: TGTGCCAGCAGCCCGGGGATTGTCGAAAAACTGTTTTTT; CDR3aa: CASSPGIVEKLFF
j_gene: TRBJ1-1; abundance: .; v_gene: TRBV5-1; d_gene: TRBD1; CDR3nt: TGCGCCAGCAGCTGGGACAGGGCGAACACTGAAGCTTTCTTT; CDR3aa: CASSWDRANTEAFF
j_gene: TRBJ1-1; abundance: .; v_gene: TRBV6-6; d_gene: .; CDR3nt: TGTGCCAGCAGTTACTCGGAGGGCACTGAAGCTTTCTTT; CDR3aa: CASSYSEGTEAFF
j_gene: TRBJ1-1; abundance: .; v_gene: TRBV6-5; d_gene: .; CDR3nt: TGTGCCAGCAGTTACCGCGGGTTGGGGCAGAACACTGAAGCTTTCTTT; CDR3aa: CASSYRGLGQNTEAFF
j_gene: TRBJ2-1; abundance: .; v_gene: TRBV4-3; d_gene: TRBD2; CDR3nt: TGCGCCAGCAGCCAATACGCGGGAGGCGGCAATGAGCAGTTCTTC; CDR3aa: CASSQYAGGGNEQFF
j_gene: TRBJ1-2; abundance: .; v_gene: TRBV18; d_gene: .; CDR3nt: TGTGCCAGCTCACCACCTCAGGGCTTAAAAGGCTACACCTTC; CDR3aa: CASSPPQGLKGYTF
j_gene: TRBJ2-3; abundance: .; v_gene: TRBV13; d_gene: TRBD2; CDR3nt: TGTGCCAGCAGCATTAACAGCGGGAGGGCCGCTGATACGCAGTATTTT; CDR3aa: CASSINSGRAADTQYF
j_gene: TRBJ1-5; abundance: once; v_gene: TRBV19; d_gene: .; CDR3nt: TGTGCCAGTAGTCAAACGGGGGTTAGCAATCAGCCCCAGCATTTT; CDR3aa: CASSQTGVSNQPQHF
j_gene: TRBJ1-5; abundance: .; v_gene: TRBV2; d_gene: .; CDR3nt: TGTGCCAGCAGTGATCGGGGGACGCGGGGCCAGCCCCAGCATTTT; CDR3aa: CASSDRGTRGQPQHF
j_gene: TRBJ2-7; abundance: .; v_gene: TRBV10-3; d_gene: .; CDR3nt: TGTGCCACCCAGCCTAGGCTAGGTTACGAGCAGTACTTC; CDR3aa: CATQPRLGYEQYF
j_gene: TRBJ1-5; abundance: once; v_gene: TRBV7-2; d_gene: .; CDR3nt: TGTGCCAGCAGCGGCGACTGGGGTCGGCCCCAGCATTTT; CDR3aa: CASSGDWGRPQHF
j_gene: TRBJ1-3; abundance: .; v_gene: TRBV5-1; d_gene: TRBD1; CDR3nt: TGCGCCAGCAGCCCACAGGGGCCGGACTCTGGAAACACCATATATTTT; CDR3aa: CASSPQGPDSGNTIYF
j_gene: TRBJ2-7; abundance: .; v_gene: TRBV2; d_gene: .; CDR3nt: TGTGCCAGCAGCAGGGTCCTCGACGAGCAGTACTTC; CDR3aa: CASSRVLDEQYF
j_gene: TRBJ2-3; abundance: once; v_gene: TRBV4-1; d_gene: .; CDR3nt: TGCGCCAGCAGCCAAGGACTGGCAGATACGCAGTATTTT; CDR3aa: CASSQGLADTQYF
j_gene: TRBJ2-7; abundance: .; v_gene: TRBV10-3; d_gene: .; CDR3nt: TGTGCCATCAGTGTTATGATTACGGGAGTATCCTCCTACGAGCAGTACTTC; CDR3aa: CAISVMITGVSSYEQYF
j_gene: TRBJ2-6; abundance: .; v_gene: TRBV7-8; d_gene: TRBD1; CDR3nt: TGTGCCAGCAAACTCGGACAGGGTCTGACTGGGGCCAACGTCCTGACTTTC; CDR3aa: CASKLGQGLTGANVLTF
j_gene: TRBJ1-2; abundance: .; v_gene: TRBV15; d_gene: .; CDR3nt: TGTGCCACCAGCAGGAGATATGGTACCAACCAAGGGTACGACGCCTATGGCTACACCTTC; CDR3aa: CATSRRYGTNQGYDAYGYTF
j_gene: TRBJ2-7; abundance: .; v_gene: TRBV6-5; d_gene: TRBD2; CDR3nt: TGTGCCAGCATCCAAGCGGGAGGGGACGAGCAGTACTTC; CDR3aa: CASIQAGGDEQYF
j_gene: TRBJ2-7; abundance: .; v_gene: TRBV5-1; d_gene: .; CDR3nt: TGCGCCAGCAGCTTCCGGGACCCTAAGTACGAGCAGTACTTC; CDR3aa: CASSFRDPKYEQYF
j_gene: TRBJ2-3; abundance: .; v_gene: TRBV5-6; d_gene: TRBD2; CDR3nt: TGTGCCAGCAGCGTAGCGGGAGGGCCGGCAGATACGCAGTATTTT; CDR3aa: CASSVAGGPADTQYF
j_gene: TRBJ1-1; abundance: .; v_gene: TRBV5-6; d_gene: .; CDR3nt: TGTGCCAGCAGCCACAGGGACTTGAACACTGAAGCTTTCTTT; CDR3aa: CASSHRDLNTEAFF
j_gene: TRBJ2-1; abundance: .; v_gene: TRBV5-1; d_gene: .; CDR3nt: TGCGCCAGCACCTTAAGTGGGGATGAGCAGTTCTTC; CDR3aa: CASTLSGDEQFF
j_gene: TRBJ2-7; abundance: few; v_gene: TRBV14; d_gene: .; CDR3nt: TGTGCCAGCAGCCAGGGACATGCCGAGCAGTACTTC; CDR3aa: CASSQGHAEQYF
j_gene: TRBJ1-4; abundance: .; v_gene: TRBV2; d_gene: .; CDR3nt: TGTGCCAGCAAGCAGGGCTCGGCTAATGAAAAACTGTTTTTT; CDR3aa: CASKQGSANEKLFF
j_gene: TRBJ2-3; abundance: .; v_gene: TRBV2; d_gene: .; CDR3nt: TGTGCCAGCAATTGGGCTAGCACAGATACGCAGTATTTT; CDR3aa: CASNWASTDTQYF
j_gene: TRBJ1-3; abundance: .; v_gene: TRBV5-1; d_gene: .; CDR3nt: TGCGCCAGCAGCTTGGGACCGGTACCACGTGGAAACACCATATATTTT; CDR3aa: CASSLGPVPRGNTIYF
j_gene: TRBJ2-7; abundance: .; v_gene: TRBV7-7; d_gene: TRBD2; CDR3nt: TGTGCTAGCAGCTTAGGGGGGACTAGCGCTCAGGGCGAGCAGTACTTC; CDR3aa: CASSLGGTSAQGEQYF
j_gene: TRBJ1-1; abundance: .; v_gene: TRBV5-1; d_gene: TRBD1; CDR3nt: TGCGCCAGCAGCCCGGGGACAGGGGCGAACACTGAAGCTTTCTTT; CDR3aa: CASSPGTGANTEAFF
j_gene: TRBJ1-1; abundance: once; v_gene: TRBV30; d_gene: .; CDR3nt: TGTGCCTGGAAGACAGGACAGCACACTGAAGCTTTCTTT; CDR3aa: CAWKTGQHTEAFF
j_gene: TRBJ1-1; abundance: .; v_gene: TRBV2; d_gene: TRBD1; CDR3nt: TGTGCCAGCAGTAAGGGACAGATGGTGAACACTGAAGCTTTCTTT; CDR3aa: CASSKGQMVNTEAFF
j_gene: TRBJ1-2; abundance: .; v_gene: TRBV25-1; d_gene: .; CDR3nt: TGTGCCAGCAGTGAACGCGCCGGCTACACCTTC; CDR3aa: CASSERAGYTF
j_gene: TRBJ2-7; abundance: few; v_gene: TRBV11-2; d_gene: TRBD2; CDR3nt: TGTGCCAGCAGGGCGGGAGCGGGCTACGAGCAGTACTTC; CDR3aa: CASRAGAGYEQYF
j_gene: TRBJ2-1; abundance: .; v_gene: TRBV9; d_gene: .; CDR3nt: TGTGCCAGCAGCGTCGACGGGAGCGATGAGCAGTTCTTC; CDR3aa: CASSVDGSDEQFF
j_gene: TRBJ2-1; abundance: .; v_gene: TRBV28; d_gene: TRBD2; CDR3nt: TGTGCCAGCAGCCATCCTCCTAGCGGGAGTACAGGCCGCAAAGAGCAGTTCTTC; CDR3aa: CASSHPPSGSTGRKEQFF
j_gene: TRBJ1-4; abundance: .; v_gene: TRBV30; d_gene: TRBD1; CDR3nt: TGTGCCTGGTCTCCCGGACAGGGTACAGCAACTAATGAAAAACTGTTTTTT; CDR3aa: CAWSPGQGTATNEKLFF
j_gene: TRBJ1-2; abundance: .; v_gene: TRBV6-1; d_gene: .; CDR3nt: TGTGCCAGCAGTGTGGACAGAGATGGCTACACCTTC; CDR3aa: CASSVDRDGYTF
j_gene: TRBJ2-7; abundance: .; v_gene: TRBV9; d_gene: .; CDR3nt: TGTGCCAGCAGCGGTCCGGGGGCCGCCCACGAGCAGTACTTC; CDR3aa: CASSGPGAAHEQYF